This TCR beta chain derives from a study of T cell responses to AZD1222 COVID-19 vaccine. Findings of the study overall: Reportedly, close to half of spike-specific TCRs are directed against unmutated variant regions.

Sequencing used immunoSEQ multiplex PCR; TCRdb keeps in-frame clones, though not all of them. The sample records about 200,000 clones, about 92% being singletons. CDR1 and CDR2 from the germline V gene are GTSNPN and SVGIG (reference sequence). V lost 2 bases to trimming and J lost 0 bases, with 4 bases between them. This CDR3 comprises 12 residues. Concerning this clone itself: Antigen specificity is unknown.

The receptor comes from an adult in good health. V gene TRBV30 combines with J gene TRBJ1-1; no clear D gene. Sequences were derived from peripheral blood, sampled on day 0 of MenACWY control vaccination. CDR3 sequence: CAWSRMNTEAFF. The CDR3 coding sequence is TGTGCCTGGAGTCGGATGAACACTGAAGCTTTCTTT.